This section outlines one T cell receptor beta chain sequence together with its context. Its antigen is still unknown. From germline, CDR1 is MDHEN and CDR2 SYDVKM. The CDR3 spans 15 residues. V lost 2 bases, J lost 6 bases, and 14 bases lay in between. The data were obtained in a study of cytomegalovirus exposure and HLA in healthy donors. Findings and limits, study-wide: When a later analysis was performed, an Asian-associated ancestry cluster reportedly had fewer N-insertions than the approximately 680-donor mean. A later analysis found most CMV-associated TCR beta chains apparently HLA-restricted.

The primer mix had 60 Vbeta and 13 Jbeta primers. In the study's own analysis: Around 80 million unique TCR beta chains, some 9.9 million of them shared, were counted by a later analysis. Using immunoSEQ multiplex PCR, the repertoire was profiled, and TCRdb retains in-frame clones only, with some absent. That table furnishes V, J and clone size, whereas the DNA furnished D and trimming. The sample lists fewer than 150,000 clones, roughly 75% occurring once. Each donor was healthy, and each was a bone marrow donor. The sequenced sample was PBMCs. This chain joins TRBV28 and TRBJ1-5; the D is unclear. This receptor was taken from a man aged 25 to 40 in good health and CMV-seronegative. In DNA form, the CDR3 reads TGTGCCAGCAGTTTAGGCAGGTCGCAGAGTCAGCCCCAGCATTTT. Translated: CASSLGRSQSQPQHF.